This record covers a single TCR beta chain. TCRdb keeps only in-frame clones here, not all; method: immunoSEQ multiplex PCR. This table has 25,000 to 35,000 clones, approximately 90% appearing once. The CDR3 extends over 16 amino acids. V dropped 5 bases and J dropped 4 bases, with 21 bases sitting between them. CDR1 is SGHRS, CDR2 YFSETQ, per germline. This entry belongs to a study of T cell changes during pregnancy in multiple sclerosis. This sample comprised CD8+ T cells from peripheral blood mononuclear cells, obtained in the first trimester of pregnancy. V gene TRBV5-1 combines with J gene TRBJ1-2; the D gene is possibly TRBD1 (5 bases). The sequence derives from a female donor with multiple sclerosis, enrolled in a pregnancy study. The CDR3, as DNA: TGCGCCAGCAGTACCGGTGGGGAGGGGATAGTCTATGGCTACACCTTC. Translated: CASSTGGEGIVYGYTF.